One and the same sample provided the 29 T cell receptor beta chains below, sequenced in a study of long-term antiretroviral therapy in people with HIV. At survey level, the immunoSEQ assay was run in its v3.0 version. Here immunoSEQ multiplex PCR was the method, and the copy in TCRdb shows in-frame clones only, minus some. Of 20,000 to 25,000 clones listed, 70% to 85% were seen once; the top ten hold about 4.6%. The source material was unsorted PBMCs, sampled 0.5 years after starting antiretroviral therapy. These receptor sequences come from a man younger than 35 with HIV.

This chain uses TRBV11-3 with TRBJ2-1; no clear D. Germline V gene sequence: CDR1 SGHNT, CDR2 YENEEA. The CDR3 loop spans 13 amino acids. V was trimmed by 0 bases and J by 0 bases, leaving 0 bases between them. CDR3 coding DNA: TGTGCCAGCAGCTTAGACTCCTACAATGAGCAGTTCTTC. Translating it yields CASSLDSYNEQFF.

The CDR3 loop is CASTRTSGSKVSEQYF. DNA for the CDR3: TGTGCCAGCACGCGGACTAGCGGGAGTAAGGTGAGCGAGCAGTACTTC. The chain couples TRBV27 to TRBJ2-7; TRBD2 agrees at 13 bases. From germline, CDR1 is MNHEY and CDR2 SMNVEV (reference sequence). With 7 bases clipped from V and 6 bases from J, the junction kept 12 bases outside the gene matches. This CDR3 is 16 amino acids long.

The chain employs TRBV7-2 and TRBJ1-1; 9 bases agree with TRBD1. Germline CDR1 is SGHTA and CDR2 is FQGNSA. This CDR3 spans 14 amino acids. The ends lost 6 bases at V and 4 bases at J; junction bases unmatched: 6. CDR3 region: CASRYGTGSTEAFF. The CDR3 nucleotides read TGTGCCAGCAGATACGGGACAGGGAGCACTGAAGCTTTCTTT.

The CDR3 region has the DNA TGTGCCAGCAGTTCAGGGGGCTTTACCTACGAGCAGTACTTC. Its translation is CASSSGGFTYEQYF. The V gene is TRBV6-1, the J gene TRBJ2-7; 8 bases are shared with TRBD1. The CDR3 consists of 14 residues. V gave up 5 bases and J gave up 2 bases; unmatched junction bases: 5. CDR1 is MNHNS and CDR2 is SASEGT in the germline V gene.

The V and J genes are TRBV4-3 and TRBJ2-7, with D tentatively TRBD1 (5 bases). Per the germline V gene, CDR1 is LGHNA and CDR2 is YSLEER. V was cut by 0 bases and J by 3 bases, with 6 bases left in between. The CDR3 totals 13 residues. CDR3 in DNA: TGCGCCAGCAGCCAAGACAGGGTCTACGAGCAGTACTTC. Protein sequence: CASSQDRVYEQYF.

This clone was found a few times. Other nucleotide sequences in the sample specify the same CDR3. CDR3 sequence: CASSHPGNYEQYF. The CDR3 DNA reads as TGCGCCAGCAGCCATCCAGGGAACTACGAGCAGTACTTC. This rearrangement joins TRBV4-1 to TRBJ2-7, with a possible D match to TRBD1 (5 bases). The CDR3 has 13 residues. Germline CDR1 is MGHRA and CDR2 is YSYEKL. V lost 3 bases to trimming and J lost 3 bases, with 9 bases between them.

The V gene is TRBV29-1, the J gene TRBJ1-2, with D perhaps matching TRBD1 (5 bases). This CDR3 has 13 amino acids. Germline CDR1 SQVTM, CDR2 ANQGSEA. The V end lost 5 bases, the J end lost 7 bases, and 17 bases lay between the germline ends. The chain's CDR3 is CSVQGVPLGGYTF. Written as DNA, the CDR3 is TGCAGCGTTCAAGGGGTCCCCCTGGGTGGCTACACCTTC.

This clone was detected only a few times. The chain combines TRBV2 with TRBJ1-2; TRBD1 might be the D (5 bases). The length of the CDR3 is 13 residues. V dropped 9 bases and J dropped 8 bases, with 19 bases sitting between them. Per the germline V gene, CDR1 is SNHLY and CDR2 is FYNNEI. The CDR3 nucleotides are TGTGCCAGTGGGTTGGACGCGGGACCGGGCTACACCTTC. Translating gives CASGLDAGPGYTF.

This chain joins TRBV5-1 and TRBJ1-5, with a possible D match to TRBD1 (6 bases). V dropped 0 bases and J dropped 6 bases, with 13 bases sitting between them. Germline V gives CDR1 SGHRS, CDR2 YFSETQ. This CDR3 is built from 15 residues. CDR3 DNA: TGCGCCAGCAGCTTGGGGGACAAGGAAAGTCAGCCCCAGCATTTT. Translated, it gives CASSLGDKESQPQHF.

This sequence joins TRBV7-9 and TRBJ1-1; D is unclear. The CDR3 is 15 amino acids. Germline V CDR1 and CDR2: SEHNR, FQNEAQ (reference sequence). The V and J ends lost 5 bases and 0 bases respectively, with 13 bases between them. The DNA of the CDR3 is TGTGCCAGCAGCCCCAGGCAGACGATGAACACTGAAGCTTTCTTT. It specifies CASSPRQTMNTEAFF.

This clone has just a few counts. CDR3: CASSSPGLAINEQFF. In DNA form, the CDR3 reads TGTGCCAGTAGTTCTCCGGGACTAGCTATCAATGAGCAGTTCTTC. The V gene is TRBV19, the J gene TRBJ2-1, with 9 nucleotides matching TRBD2. The V segment lost 5 bases and the J segment 6 bases; nucleotides outside the gene matches: 8. The germline CDR1 and CDR2 sequences are LNHDA and SQIVND (reference sequence). This CDR3 spans 15 amino acids.

This clone was observed a handful of times. This chain connects TRBV28 to TRBJ1-5; D is perhaps TRBD1 (6 bases). From germline, CDR1 is MDHEN and CDR2 SYDVKM. The CDR3 consists of 15 residues. Trimming took off 2 bases at V and 4 bases at J, with 12 bases between the two ends. CDR3 coding DNA: TGTGCCAGCAGTTTAACGGGTAGGGGGAATCAGCCCCAGCATTTT. This encodes CASSLTGRGNQPQHF.

This clone came up once. The DNA is omitted, as the CDR3 cannot be located on it reliably, and the CDR3 follows TCRdb's listing. This sequence joins TRBV19 and TRBJ2-7; TRBD2 was called by the table and not checked on the DNA. Looked up from germline, CDR1 is LNHDA and CDR2 is SQIVND (reference sequence). Including both end residues, the CDR3 is 15 amino acids long. The CDR3 loop is CASTSGGSPPYEQYF.

The chain links TRBV5-5 to TRBJ2-7, with 15 bases lining up with TRBD2. The CDR3 is made up of 17 amino acids. Unmatched junction bases numbered 8, after V lost 3 bases and J lost 4 bases. Looked up from germline, CDR1 is SGHKS and CDR2 is YYEKEE (reference sequence). In DNA form, the CDR3 reads TGTGCCAGCAGCTACACGGGACTAGCGGGGGGTAGGTACGAGCAGTACTTC. Protein sequence: CASSYTGLAGGRYEQYF.

This clone has more than one count but fewer than ten. The DNA of the CDR3 is TGTGCCACCAGCAGAGAACGCGTCTACGAGCAGTACTTC. Translation: CATSRERVYEQYF. The chain has TRBV15 and TRBJ2-7; no definite D call. CDR3 length: 13 residues. Germline assignment: CDR1 LNHNV and CDR2 YYDKDF (reference sequence). V was shortened by 0 bases and J by 3 bases, with 6 bases between the two germline ends.

The chain couples TRBV5-8 to TRBJ1-2; 8 bases map to TRBD1. V lost 4 bases and J lost 5; bases outside the gene matches: 13. Germline CDR1 is SGHTS and CDR2 is YDEGEE. The CDR3 sequence is 16 residues long. In DNA, the CDR3 is TGTGCCAGCAGCCGTGGACAAGGACAGGGAGGGTATGGCTACACCTTC. Residues: CASSRGQGQGGYGYTF.

By proportion, this clone is medium-sized. V is TRBV5-1 and J is TRBJ1-5; 8 nucleotides match TRBD1. Germline assignment: CDR1 SGHRS and CDR2 YFSETQ. The junction had 3 bases not matched to a gene; V was cut back by 4 bases and J by 0 bases. There are 15 residues in the CDR3. For the CDR3, the DNA is TGCGCCAGCAGCCCGGGACAGGTTAGCAATCAGCCCCAGCATTTT. This encodes CASSPGQVSNQPQHF.

This clone was detected a few times. This rearrangement joins TRBV7-9 to TRBJ2-7; D is undetermined. Deletions cut 6 bases from V and 2 bases from J, with 17 bases between. The CDR3 has 15 amino acids. The V gene's germline CDR1 is SEHNR and CDR2 FQNEAQ (reference sequence). The CDR3 DNA reads as TGTGCCAGCAGGCTCCTCGCACAGTGGCCCTACGAGCAGTACTTC. Residues: CASRLLAQWPYEQYF.

This rearrangement joins TRBV5-1 to TRBJ2-7, with TRBD2 identical over 8 bases. The germline CDR1 and CDR2 sequences are SGHRS and YFSETQ. This CDR3 contains 14 residues. The J segment lost 0 bases and the V segment lost 4 bases, leaving 3 bases of the junction unmatched. The CDR3 reads CASSVTSGSYEQYF. CDR3 in DNA: TGCGCCAGCAGCGTCACTAGCGGCTCCTACGAGCAGTACTTC.

The genes are TRBV25-1 and TRBJ2-7; D is undetermined. The CDR3 runs to 10 residues. V lost 8 bases and J 6 bases, leaving 8 bases between the germline ends. In germline, CDR1 is MGHDK, CDR2 SYGVNS. The CDR3: CASGRTEQYF. The CDR3 bases are TGTGCCAGCGGAAGAACCGAGCAGTACTTC.

This clone has only one observation. This chain joins TRBV10-3 and TRBJ1-6; D gene uncertain. In germline, CDR1 is ENHRY, CDR2 SYGVKD. Trimming shortened V by 9 bases and J by 0 bases, and 9 bases separated the two germline ends. This CDR3 is built from 14 residues. DNA for the CDR3: TGTGCCATTTCCTTAAGCTCCTATAATTCACCCCTCCACTTT. This sequence encodes CAISLSSYNSPLHF.

This clone appeared once. This chain connects TRBV29-1 to TRBJ1-2; tentatively, D is TRBD1 (5 bases). Germline lookup yields CDR1 SQVTM and CDR2 ANQGSEA. This CDR3 contains 13 residues. V gave up 2 bases and J gave up 6 bases, with 13 bases separating them. CDR3 coding DNA: TGCAGCGTTGAACTGGGGCGCTGGGATGGCTACACCTTC. Residues: CSVELGRWDGYTF.

This chain joins TRBV18 and TRBJ2-1; 7 bases fit TRBD1. Germline V gene sequence: CDR1 KGHSH, CDR2 LQKENI. The CDR3 has 16 residues. The junction had 10 bases not matched to a gene; V was cut back by 3 bases and J by 5 bases. The CDR3 loop is CASSPLGQALDNEQFF. CDR3 in DNA: TGTGCCAGCTCACCTCTAGGACAGGCATTGGACAATGAGCAGTTCTTC.

This chain uses TRBV28 with TRBJ1-1, with D possibly being TRBD1 (5 bases). The CDR3 runs 14 residues. V lost 7 bases and J 3 bases, leaving 15 bases between the germline ends. Germline CDR1 and CDR2: MDHEN and SYDVKM. CDR3 loop: CASKQAIGDTEAFF. The CDR3 DNA is TGTGCCAGCAAACAGGCCATAGGGGACACTGAAGCTTTCTTT. The full variable domain, in which reference TRBV28 and TRBJ1-1 provide the parts outside the CDR3, is DVKVTQSSRYLVKRTGEKVFLECVQDMDHENMFWYRQDPGLGLRLIYFSYDVKMKEKGDIPEGYSVSREKKERFSLILESASTNQTSMYLCASKQAIGDTEAFFGQGTRLTVV.

The V and J genes are TRBV18 and TRBJ1-3; D possibly corresponds to TRBD1 (5 bases). The V end was cut by 2 bases, the J end by 4 bases, with 9 bases between. Germline V CDR1 and CDR2: KGHSH, LQKENI. The CDR3 is 14 amino acids. The CDR3 nucleotides are TGTGCCAGCTCACCAGAGAGGGGAGGAAACACCATATATTTT. As protein: CASSPERGGNTIYF.

The rearrangement uses TRBV6-5 and TRBJ1-1, with TRBD1 matching over 7 bases. The CDR3 covers 14 residues. V shed 5 bases, J shed 4 bases, and the junction held 7 bases outside the gene matches. Germline assignment: CDR1 MNHEY and CDR2 SVGAGI. CDR3 protein: CASSRQGTGTEAFF. CDR3 nucleotides: TGTGCCAGCAGTCGACAGGGTACCGGCACTGAAGCTTTCTTT.

This chain links TRBV7-9 with TRBJ2-7; D is unclear. V was clipped by 7 bases and J by 3 bases, with 13 bases between them. CDR3 size: 13 residues. In germline, CDR1 is SEHNR, CDR2 FQNEAQ (reference sequence). The CDR3 reads CASTWAADYEQYF. DNA of the CDR3: TGTGCCAGCACCTGGGCAGCCGACTACGAGCAGTACTTC.

This chain links TRBV6-1 with TRBJ2-3, with 9 bases aligning to TRBD2. CDR1 is MNHNS, CDR2 SASEGT, per germline. This CDR3 region has 19 residues. V shed 1 base, J shed 2 bases, and the junction held 13 bases outside the gene matches. The CDR3 nucleotides read TGTGCCAGCAGTGAAGAGCTAGCGGGGTATCTCCCCGACACAGATACGCAGTATTTT. Protein: CASSEELAGYLPDTDTQYF.

This chain links TRBV28 with TRBJ2-7; no clear D gene. Germline CDR1 and CDR2: MDHEN and SYDVKM. The CDR3 totals 15 residues. V was trimmed by 3 bases and J by 1 base, leaving 13 bases between them. The CDR3 reads CASSLVFSDSYEQYF. CDR3 in DNA: TGTGCCAGCAGTTTGGTATTTTCTGATTCCTACGAGCAGTACTTC.